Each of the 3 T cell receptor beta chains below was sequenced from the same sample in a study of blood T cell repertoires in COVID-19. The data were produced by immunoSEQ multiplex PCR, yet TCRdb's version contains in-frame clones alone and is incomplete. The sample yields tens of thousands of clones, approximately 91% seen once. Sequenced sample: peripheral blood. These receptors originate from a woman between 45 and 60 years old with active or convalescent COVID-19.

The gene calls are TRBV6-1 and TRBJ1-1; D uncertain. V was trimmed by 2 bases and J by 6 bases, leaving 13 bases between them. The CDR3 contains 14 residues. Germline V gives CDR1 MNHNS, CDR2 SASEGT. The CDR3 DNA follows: TGTGCCAGCAGTGAATCGGGATCGAGGGCTGAAGCTTTCTTT. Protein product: CASSESGSRAEAFF.

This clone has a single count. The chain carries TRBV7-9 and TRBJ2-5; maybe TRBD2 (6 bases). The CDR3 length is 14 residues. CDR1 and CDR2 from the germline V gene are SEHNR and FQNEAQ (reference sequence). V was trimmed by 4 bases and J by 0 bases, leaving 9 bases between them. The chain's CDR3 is CASSSPSDQETQYF. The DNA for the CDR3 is TGTGCCAGCAGCTCCCCTAGCGACCAAGAGACCCAGTACTTC.

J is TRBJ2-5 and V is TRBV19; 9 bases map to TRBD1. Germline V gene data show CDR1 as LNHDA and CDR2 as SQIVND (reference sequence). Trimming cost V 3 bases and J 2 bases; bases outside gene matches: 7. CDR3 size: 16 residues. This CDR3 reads CASSIVGQGFQETQYF. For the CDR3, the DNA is TGTGCCAGTAGTATTGTGGGACAGGGTTTTCAAGAGACCCAGTACTTC. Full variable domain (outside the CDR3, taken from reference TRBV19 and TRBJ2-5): DGGITQSPKYLFRKEGQNVTLSCEQNLNHDAMYWYRQDPGQGLRLIYYSQIVNDFQKGDIAEGYSVSREKKESFPLTVTSAQKNPTAFYLCASSIVGQGFQETQYFGPGTRLLVL.